The T cell receptor (beta chain) under discussion was sequenced for a study of OX40 agonist ivuxolimab in advanced cancers. Study results and caveats: It was also the case that some nonresponders had low normalized T-cell clonal expansion.

This CDR3 has 12 residues. Per germline, CDR1 SGHTA and CDR2 FQGNSA. V was pared by 5 bases and J by 3 bases, with 5 bases between. The table came from immunoSEQ multiplex PCR; TCRdb's copy has only in-frame clones and leaves some out. The repertoire holds 85,000 to 95,000 clones, with 89% as singletons. Of note for this clone: The antigen is unknown.

The sequence was collected from an adult with an advanced solid tumor such as melanoma, head and neck, liver or kidney cancer. The input for sequencing was CD4+ or CD8+ T cells sorted from blood, taken in a trial of the OX40 agonist ivuxolimab. The chain employs TRBV7-2 and TRBJ2-1; D gene unclear. CDR3 bases: TGTGCCAGCAGCCTGCGCTACAATGAGCAGTTCTTC. Translating it yields CASSLRYNEQFF.